This record looks at one T cell receptor beta chain sequence and its context. Recovery meant two consecutive negative NP/OP PCR tests, professional clearance, or resolved symptoms. Per the authors' pipeline: Reference gene primer amplification gave estimated nucleated cell counts. Clones were read by immunoSEQ multiplex PCR, and TCRdb kept only the in-frame ones, dropping some. That table gives V, J and clone size, and the DNA gave D and trimming. The sample has a few hundred thousand clones; roughly four fifths are singletons. This sample is part of a study of blood T cell repertoires in COVID-19. At the level of the study: PBMCs, B-cell-depleted T cells, or T cells provided the cDNA or gDNA that made up the material.

Germline lookup yields CDR1 LNHNV and CDR2 YYDKDF (reference sequence). With 1 base removed from V and 0 bases from J, the gap between germline ends came to 15 bases. The CDR3 length is 17 residues. Specimen: PBMCs or T cells enriched from blood (not recorded which). V is TRBV15 and J is TRBJ1-2, with D unresolved. This sequence was found in a man aged 45-65 years who had recovered from COVID-19. The CDR3, as DNA: TGTGCCACCAGCAGAGGAAAATGGCCGTCAGCTAACTATGGCTACACCTTC. Protein: CATSRGKWPSANYGYTF. The variable domain in full, completed from reference TRBV15 and TRBJ1-2, reads DAMVIQNPRYQVTQFGKPVTLSCSQTLNHNVMYWYQQKSSQAPKLLFHYYDKDFNNEADTPDNFQSRRPNTSFCFLDIRSPGLGDTAMYLCATSRGKWPSANYGYTFGSGTRLTVV.